This entry features one T cell receptor beta chain sequence. Its specificity is not known. This record belongs to a study of cytomegalovirus exposure and HLA in healthy donors. Overall study: From about 179 million T cells, an earlier analysis saw under 140 million unique TCR beta sequences.

The PCR made use of 60 Vbeta and 13 Jbeta primers. Produced via immunoSEQ multiplex PCR; TCRdb's table is partial and in-frame only. Seen in this sample are about 130,000 clones; the ten most common clones hold under 2%. The length of the CDR3 is 14 residues. V lost 6 bases to trimming and J lost 5 bases; unmatched junction nucleotides: 7. The germline V gene encodes CDR1 MNHNS and CDR2 SASEGT. General study results and limits: When the data were analyzed later, several of the most significant clusters appeared to be linked to common viral pathogens. For presence/absence analyses, sequencing depth was assumed to be roughly uniform across donors.

Source material: PBMCs. V is TRBV6-1 and J is TRBJ1-5, with 7 bases that match TRBD1. This receptor was identified in a middle-aged woman in good health and CMV-seropositive. The CDR3 protein is CASRIQGVYQPQHF. CDR3 in DNA: TGTGCCAGCAGGATCCAGGGGGTATATCAGCCCCAGCATTTT.